This T cell receptor beta chain appears in the sequencing data of a study of human CD8 memory T cell subsets. UMI-labeled 5' RACE was used to make TCR beta libraries. One entry per CDR3 protein, without DNA, is what TCRdb gives after re-calling the 5' RACE reads. This listing includes about 18,000 distinct CDR3 sequences. The germline V gene encodes CDR1 LNHDA and CDR2 SQIVND (reference sequence). The CDR3 is 15 residues long. The sequencing input was CD8+ T cells from PBMCs. This receptor was identified in a human donor in good health. V is TRBV19 and J is TRBJ1-5. CDR3 sequence reads: CASSPGIYSNQPQHF.